Shown below are 23 T cell receptor beta chains from a single sample sequenced in a study of cytomegalovirus exposure and HLA in healthy donors. PCR primers comprised 60 Vbeta and 13 Jbeta primers. Sequencing was performed with immunoSEQ multiplex PCR; in TCRdb, only in-frame clones are kept and a portion is missing. The sample data list roughly 120,000 clones. The specimen was PBMCs. Receptors originate from a man aged 25 to 40 in good health and CMV-seronegative.

The chain employs TRBV11-2 and TRBJ2-7; 9 nucleotides line up with TRBD1. Trimming at V came to 6 bases and at J to 7 bases, leaving 13 bases not matched to a gene. CDR1 and CDR2 (germline): SGHAT, FQNNGV. This CDR3 has 15 residues. The CDR3 region is CASSTMGQGSWEQYF. The CDR3 coding sequence is TGTGCCAGCAGTACAATGGGACAGGGAAGTTGGGAGCAGTACTTC.

The rearrangement joins TRBV19 to TRBJ1-1; 7 nucleotides line up with TRBD1. With V trimmed by 5 bases and J by 0 bases, 3 bases remained unmatched. The CDR3 is 14 residues long. Germline lookup yields CDR1 LNHDA and CDR2 SQIVND (reference sequence). The CDR3 here is CASSGDSMNTEAFF. For the CDR3, the DNA is TGTGCCAGTAGTGGGGACAGCATGAACACTGAAGCTTTCTTT.

The chain employs TRBV9 and TRBJ2-2; possible D gene TRBD2, 6 bases. Germline CDR1 SGDLS, CDR2 YYNGEE. The CDR3 loop spans 16 amino acids. The V gene lost 0 bases and the J gene lost 7 bases, with 16 bases spanning the gap. The CDR3 region is CASSVGRDFYGGELFF. CDR3 sequence (DNA): TGTGCCAGCAGCGTAGGTAGGGACTTTTACGGCGGGGAGCTGTTTTTT.

This chain joins TRBV28 and TRBJ2-3; TRBD1 agrees at 7 bases. The CDR3 has 14 residues. CDR1 MDHEN and CDR2 SYDVKM come from the germline V gene. With V trimmed by 4 bases and J by 2 bases, 3 bases remained unmatched. The CDR3 sequence: CASSWTGPTDTQYF. CDR3 in DNA: TGTGCCAGCAGTTGGACAGGTCCCACAGATACGCAGTATTTT.

CDR3 sequence reads: CASSLETGDEKLFF. The CDR3 DNA sequence: TGTGCCAGCAGCTTGGAGACAGGGGATGAAAAACTGTTTTTT. The chain combines TRBV5-5 with TRBJ1-4; 8 positions agree with TRBD1. With 0 bases clipped from V and 6 bases from J, the junction kept 1 base outside the gene matches. The CDR3 extends over 14 amino acids. The germline CDR1 and CDR2 sequences are SGHKS and YYEKEE (reference sequence).

The chain recombines TRBV6-1 with TRBJ2-2, with a weak D call TRBD2 (5 bases). V was clipped by 3 bases and J by 0 bases, with 17 bases between them. In germline, CDR1 is MNHNS, CDR2 SASEGT. The CDR3 covers 18 residues. The CDR3 sequence is CASSDGVARSANTGELFF. As DNA, the CDR3 is TGTGCCAGCAGTGACGGGGTAGCGCGATCCGCGAACACCGGGGAGCTGTTTTTT.

The chain carries TRBV19 and TRBJ2-5; 7 nucleotides align to TRBD1. TRBJ2-7 matches the DNA end more closely, so the J call is doubtful. CDR1 LNHDA and CDR2 SQIVND come from the germline V gene (reference sequence). The CDR3 extends over 12 amino acids. CDR3 protein: CATGDSTYEQYF. The CDR3 DNA reads TGTGCCACCGGGGACAGCACCTACGAGCAGTACTTC.

The chain combines TRBV4-1 with TRBJ2-3; D remains ambiguous. The V end lost 0 bases, the J end lost 6 bases, and 10 bases lay between the germline ends. The CDR3 is made up of 14 amino acids. Germline CDR1 MGHRA, CDR2 YSYEKL. The CDR3 here is CASSQDPNGDTQYF. CDR3 DNA sequence: TGCGCCAGCAGCCAAGACCCGAACGGGGATACGCAGTATTTT.

The chain links TRBV6-5 to TRBJ1-5; unclear D gene. This CDR3 is built from 13 residues. The germline V gene encodes CDR1 MNHEY and CDR2 SVGAGI. V dropped 7 bases and J dropped 4 bases, with 11 bases sitting between them. CDR3 loop: CASKNDGNQPQHF. The CDR3 DNA follows: TGTGCCAGCAAGAACGACGGGAATCAGCCCCAGCATTTT.

This chain joins TRBV5-1 and TRBJ1-1; D may be TRBD1 (5 bases). This CDR3 has 14 residues. The germline V gene encodes CDR1 SGHRS and CDR2 YFSETQ. V was pared by 4 bases and J by 5 bases, with 15 bases between. DNA for the CDR3: TGCGCCAGCAGCCGCGGGACTGAAGGGACTGAAGCTTTCTTT. Translation gives CASSRGTEGTEAFF. The complete variable domain, with remaining parts taken from reference TRBV5-1 and TRBJ1-1, reads KAGVTQTPRYLIKTRGQQVTLSCSPISGHRSVSWYQQTPGQGLQFLFEYFSETQRNKGNFPGRFSGRQFSNSRSEMNVSTLELGDSALYLCASSRGTEGTEAFFGQGTRLTVV.

This sequence joins TRBV19 and TRBJ2-2; D remains unclear. V lost 6 bases and J lost 6, with 5 bases in between. The CDR3 is made up of 11 amino acids. Germline V gene sequence: CDR1 LNHDA, CDR2 SQIVND (reference sequence). In DNA, the CDR3 is TGTGCCAGTAGCTTTCCCGGGGAGCTGTTTTTT. As protein: CASSFPGELFF.

The rearrangement uses TRBV2 and TRBJ2-2; TRBD2 is a possible D gene (5 bases). This CDR3 is built from 16 residues. V lost 5 bases and J lost 4, with 17 bases in between. CDR1 and CDR2 (germline): SNHLY, FYNNEI. The CDR3 is CASSPDSRRATGELFF. CDR3 nucleotides: TGTGCCAGCAGTCCGGACTCCCGTCGGGCCACCGGGGAGCTGTTTTTT.

The chain employs TRBV29-1 and TRBJ1-1; D is undetermined. CDR1 and CDR2 (germline): SQVTM, ANQGSEA. Trimming stripped 2 bases from V and 0 bases from J, with 7 bases between. CDR3 size: 13 residues. CDR3 sequence: CSVESGLNTEAFF. The DNA of the CDR3 is TGCAGCGTTGAATCTGGGCTGAACACTGAAGCTTTCTTT.

The rearrangement uses TRBV11-2 and TRBJ2-5; the D gene is possibly TRBD1 (6 bases). Trimming shortened V by 0 bases and J by 5 bases, and 10 bases separated the two germline ends. The length of the CDR3 is 14 residues. Germline loops: CDR1 SGHAT, CDR2 FQNNGV. The CDR3 protein is CASSLEAGDETQYF. DNA of the CDR3: TGTGCCAGCAGCTTAGAGGCAGGGGACGAGACCCAGTACTTC.

This chain joins TRBV20-1 and TRBJ2-3; the match to TRBD1 covers 8 bases. V lost 6 bases and J lost 11; bases outside the gene matches: 4. The germline gives CDR1 DFQATT, CDR2 SNEGSKA (reference sequence). The CDR3 loop spans 10 amino acids. The CDR3 here is CSAGGTGQYF. The CDR3 DNA reads as TGCAGTGCGGGTGGGACAGGGCAGTATTTT.

The chain has TRBV5-6 and TRBJ2-5; the match to TRBD2 covers 7 bases. The end of the DNA fits TRBJ2-7 better, so the J call may be wrong. The CDR3 length is 16 residues. The V gene's germline CDR1 is SGHDT and CDR2 YYEEEE. The CDR3 loop reads CASSLVWQGGAYEQYF. For the CDR3, the DNA is TGTGCCAGCAGCTTGGTTTGGCAGGGAGGGGCCTACGAGCAGTACTTC.

The CDR3 DNA sequence: TGCGCCAGCAGCCCGGACAGACCTAATTCACCCCTCCACTTT. Its translation: CASSPDRPNSPLHF. This chain connects TRBV5-1 to TRBJ1-6; weak D call: TRBD1 (6 bases). The V end lost 4 bases, the J end lost 6 bases, and 11 bases lay between the germline ends. CDR1 SGHRS and CDR2 YFSETQ come from the germline V gene. The CDR3 contains 14 residues. Complete variable domain (other parts from reference TRBV5-1 and TRBJ1-6): KAGVTQTPRYLIKTRGQQVTLSCSPISGHRSVSWYQQTPGQGLQFLFEYFSETQRNKGNFPGRFSGRQFSNSRSEMNVSTLELGDSALYLCASSPDRPNSPLHFGNGTRLTVT.

V and J are TRBV6-5 and TRBJ2-7; 7 positions agree with TRBD1. Germline V lookup: CDR1 MNHEY, CDR2 SVGAGI. The CDR3 length is 14 residues. V was pared by 2 bases and J by 2 bases, with 3 bases of the junction left unmatched. This CDR3 reads CASSYGTVPYEQYF. The CDR3 DNA sequence: TGTGCCAGCAGTTACGGGACAGTACCCTACGAGCAGTACTTC.

The chain joins TRBV18 to TRBJ1-2; D is uncertain. Per germline, CDR1 KGHSH and CDR2 LQKENI. V was cut by 6 bases and J by 2 bases, with 13 bases left in between. The CDR3 loop spans 14 amino acids. The CDR3: CASSTPGVNYGYTF. CDR3 DNA sequence: TGTGCCAGCTCTACACCCGGGGTAAACTATGGCTACACCTTC.

This chain links TRBV6-6 with TRBJ1-3; D not resolved. V was clipped by 6 bases and J by 0 bases, with 6 bases between them. CDR1 is MNHNY and CDR2 is SVGAGI in the germline V gene (reference sequence). This CDR3 spans 13 amino acids. The CDR3 sequence: CASSWLSGNTIYF. The CDR3 bases are TGTGCCAGCAGCTGGCTCTCTGGAAACACCATATATTTT.

V usage is TRBV19 and J usage is TRBJ1-5; D is perhaps TRBD1 (5 bases). The ends were cut back, 3 bases at V and 3 bases at J, with 9 bases in the middle. Germline CDR1 and CDR2: LNHDA and SQIVND (reference sequence). The CDR3 covers 14 residues. The CDR3 bases are TGTGCCAGTAGTATGGGGGGGTACAATCAGCCCCAGCATTTT. Its translation: CASSMGGYNQPQHF. Combining the CDR3 with reference TRBV19 and TRBJ1-5 gives the whole variable domain DGGITQSPKYLFRKEGQNVTLSCEQNLNHDAMYWYRQDPGQGLRLIYYSQIVNDFQKGDIAEGYSVSREKKESFPLTVTSAQKNPTAFYLCASSMGGYNQPQHFGDGTRLSIL.

The V gene is TRBV30, the J gene TRBJ1-1; D gene uncertain. Looked up from germline, CDR1 is GTSNPN and CDR2 is SVGIG (reference sequence). V lost 0 bases, J lost 1 base, and 6 bases lay in between. The CDR3 consists of 13 residues. CDR3 in amino acids: CAWSVRWNTEAFF. The CDR3 coding sequence is TGTGCCTGGAGTGTACGGTGGAACACTGAAGCTTTCTTT. The full variable domain, completed using reference TRBV30 and TRBJ1-1, is SQTIHQWPATLVQPVGSPLSLECTVEGTSNPNLYWYRQAAGRGLQLLFYSVGIGQISSEVPQNLSASRPQDRQFILSSKKLLLSDSGFYLCAWSVRWNTEAFFGQGTRLTVV.

This chain joins TRBV15 and TRBJ1-1, with 7 bases aligning to TRBD1. The CDR3 extends over 16 amino acids. Germline lookup yields CDR1 LNHNV and CDR2 YYDKDF (reference sequence). Germline trimming cut 1 base from V and 7 bases from J; bases unmatched to any gene: 12. The CDR3 DNA sequence: TGTGCCACCAGCAGAGGGGGACAGCTTGGACTGATTGAAGCTTTCTTT. This gives the protein CATSRGGQLGLIEAFF.